A single sample gave rise to the 31 T cell receptor beta chains below, sequenced in a study of identical twins. MiXCR was run by TCRdb on the 5' RACE reads, yielding one entry per CDR3 protein. The sample records 690,000 or so distinct CDR3 sequences, under 9% being singletons. This same sample was also taken into another study, of yellow fever vaccine responses in identical twins.

The sample comprised PBMCs. The source of these receptors is a woman between 18 and 30 years old in good health.

This rearrangement joins TRBV15 to TRBJ2-3, with 8 bases identical to TRBD2. Germline loops: CDR1 LNHNV, CDR2 YYDKDF (reference sequence). The length of the CDR3 is 14 residues. V was pared by 1 base and J by 6 bases, with 3 bases of the junction left unmatched. CDR3 nucleotides: TGTGCCACCAGCAGAGTCGGGGGGGCCGATACGCAGTATTTT. Translating it yields CATSRVGGADTQYF.

This chain uses TRBV5-1 with TRBJ2-7; 9 bases agree with TRBD1. Germline V gene sequence: CDR1 SGHRS, CDR2 YFSETQ. J gave up 12 bases and V 0 bases, and 10 bases lay outside the gene matches. CDR3 length: 14 residues. CDR3 amino acids: CASSLDSGTGRRYF. CDR3 DNA: TGCGCCAGCAGCTTGGATTCCGGGACAGGGAGGCGGTACTTC.

This chain uses TRBV28 with TRBJ1-1; D unresolved. Trimming removed 10 bases at V and 1 base at J, with 13 bases between. Germline V gene data show CDR1 as MDHEN and CDR2 as SYDVKM. The CDR3 spans 13 residues. The CDR3 loop is CATLLLRNTEAFF. CDR3 nucleotides: TGTGCCACCTTATTACTCAGGAACACTGAAGCTTTCTTT.

This clonotype occurred many times. This chain uses TRBV7-3 with TRBJ1-1, with TRBD1 identical over 9 bases. J gave up 1 base and V 2 bases, and 11 bases lay outside the gene matches. Germline V gene sequence: CDR1 SGHTA, CDR2 FQGTGA. The CDR3 totals 18 residues. The CDR3 here is CASSLGSGTGLGNTEAFF. The CDR3 DNA follows: TGTGCCAGCAGCTTAGGGTCCGGGACAGGGTTAGGGAACACTGAAGCTTTCTTT.

The V gene is TRBV5-1, the J gene TRBJ2-1, with D perhaps given as TRBD1 or TRBD2 (5 bases each). The V and J ends lost 0 bases and 3 bases respectively, with 13 bases between them. Per germline, CDR1 SGHRS and CDR2 YFSETQ. The CDR3 runs 16 residues. Here the CDR3 reads CASSLAWGTNYNEQFF. The CDR3 DNA sequence: TGCGCCAGCAGCTTGGCCTGGGGGACGAACTACAATGAGCAGTTCTTC.

This clonotype has a count of ten or more. The genes are TRBV12-3 or TRBV12-4 and TRBJ2-1; no reliable D call. V dropped 3 bases and J dropped 2 bases, with 8 bases sitting between them. This CDR3 comprises 14 residues. The CDR3 region has the DNA TGTGCCAGCAGTTTCAGTACCGCCTACAATGAGCAGTTCTTC. It codes for CASSFSTAYNEQFF.

In this sample, this clonotype turned up a few times. This chain uses TRBV29-1 with TRBJ2-2; D is uncertain. Germline V gene data show CDR1 as SQVTM and CDR2 as ANQGSEA. The CDR3 spans 13 residues. V lost 7 bases and J 7 bases, leaving 16 bases between the germline ends. CDR3 bases: TGCAGCGCTGCCCCCGTGGCGAACGGGGAGCTGTTTTTT. As protein: CSAAPVANGELFF.

This clonotype has only a few counts. The rearrangement uses TRBV6-5 and TRBJ2-1, with 9 bases fitting TRBD1. Unmatched junction bases numbered 8, after V lost 2 bases and J lost 9 bases. Germline V lookup: CDR1 MNHEY, CDR2 SVGAGI. This CDR3 region has 15 residues. This CDR3 reads CASSYPGQGRIEQFF. In DNA, the CDR3 is TGTGCCAGCAGTTACCCGGGACAGGGTCGTATTGAGCAGTTCTTC.

Only a few counts were recorded for this clonotype. The chain recombines TRBV3-1 with TRBJ2-1; no reliable D call. The germline CDR1 and CDR2 sequences are LGHDT and YNNKEL (reference sequence). Between the trimmed V and J ends, which lost 0 bases and 0 bases, there was a span of 18 bases. The CDR3 loop spans 19 amino acids. The CDR3 region has the DNA TGTGCCAGCAGCCAAGATACCCCGACGCGAACGAGCTCCTACAATGAGCAGTTCTTC. It encodes CASSQDTPTRTSSYNEQFF.

The sample holds a few counts of this clonotype. This rearrangement joins TRBV6-2 or TRBV6-3 to TRBJ2-3; no clear D. V gave up 5 bases and J gave up 5 bases, with 5 bases separating them. Per the germline V gene, CDR1 is MNHEY and CDR2 is SVGEGT. This CDR3 spans 11 amino acids. The CDR3 sequence is CASSRQDTQYF. CDR3 nucleotides: TGTGCCAGCAGTCGGCAAGATACGCAGTATTTT.

This clonotype has ten or more counts. The chain combines TRBV2 with TRBJ2-7; D remains unclear. The CDR3 extends over 12 amino acids. Germline CDR1 and CDR2: SNHLY and FYNNEI. The germline V and J ends were trimmed by 7 bases and 5 bases, with 12 bases remaining between them. In DNA form, the CDR3 reads TGTGCCAGCAAGGGTTTGGCCAACGAGCAGTACTTC. It yields the protein CASKGLANEQYF.

This clonotype was seen a few times. The V and J genes are TRBV24-1 and TRBJ2-5, with 7 bases aligning to TRBD1. This CDR3 is built from 15 residues. CDR1 and CDR2 from the germline V gene are KGHDR and SFDVKD. V gave up 3 bases and J gave up 5 bases; unmatched junction bases: 8. DNA for the CDR3: TGTGCCACCAGTGATCAACAGGGGCCGGGGGAGACCCAGTACTTC. It codes for CATSDQQGPGETQYF.

This clonotype was counted a few times. V is TRBV14 and J is TRBJ2-1, with D uncertain. The V gene's germline CDR1 is SGHDN and CDR2 FVKESK. V was trimmed by 4 bases and J by 9 bases, leaving 13 bases between them. This CDR3 has 13 residues. The CDR3 DNA sequence: TGTGCCAGCAGCCCGGTGGATGATAGTGAGCAGTTCTTC. It codes for CASSPVDDSEQFF.

This clonotype has just a few counts. V gene TRBV7-8 combines with J gene TRBJ2-2; 8 positions agree with TRBD1. V lost 6 bases to trimming and J lost 0 bases; unmatched junction nucleotides: 6. The CDR3 covers 16 residues. CDR1 SGHVS and CDR2 FQNEAQ come from the germline V gene. The CDR3 DNA reads TGTGCCAGCAGATACCGGGACAGGACGAACACCGGGGAGCTGTTTTTT. Translated, it gives CASRYRDRTNTGELFF.

This clonotype was seen only a few times. The rearrangement uses TRBV28 and TRBJ1-2, with D perhaps TRBD1 (6 bases). V was pared by 2 bases and J by 2 bases, with 9 bases between. CDR3 length: 14 amino acids. Germline V gene data show CDR1 as MDHEN and CDR2 as SYDVKM. This CDR3 is CASSLNRANYGYTF. In nucleotides, the CDR3 is TGTGCCAGCAGTTTAAACAGGGCCAACTATGGCTACACCTTC.

This clonotype was seen ten or more times. The rearrangement uses TRBV9 and TRBJ2-1; the match to TRBD2 covers 11 bases. Germline V gene lookup returns CDR1 SGDLS and CDR2 YYNGEE. V trimming: 2 bases; J trimming: 6 bases; junction bases outside the gene matches: 10. CDR3 length: 17 amino acids. The CDR3 DNA is TGTGCCAGCAGCGTTAGCGGGAGGGCCTCTGTTGGCAATGAGCAGTTCTTC. Amino acid sequence: CASSVSGRASVGNEQFF.

This clonotype was seen repeatedly, ten times or more. The chain is built from TRBV20-1 and TRBJ1-1; the D gene is possibly TRBD1 (5 bases). The ends were cut back, 4 bases at V and 3 bases at J, with 12 bases in the middle. Germline V CDR1 and CDR2: DFQATT, SNEGSKA (reference sequence). CDR3 length equals 13 residues. The CDR3 bases are TGCAGTGCTAATCGGGGGAGGGACACTGAAGCTTTCTTT. It translates to CSANRGRDTEAFF.

The chain has TRBV4-3 and TRBJ2-7; a possible D gene is TRBD2 (5 bases). V lost 0 bases, J lost 5 bases, and 14 bases lay in between. From germline, CDR1 is LGHNA and CDR2 YSLEER. This CDR3 comprises 15 residues. The CDR3 DNA follows: TGCGCCAGCAGCCAAGATCCCAATAGAGGGCACGAGCAGTACTTC. The encoded protein is CASSQDPNRGHEQYF.

Many counts were recorded for this clonotype. The genes are TRBV12-3 or TRBV12-4 and TRBJ2-1; D uncertain. The CDR3 spans 12 residues. Trimming took off 3 bases at V and 7 bases at J, with 7 bases between the two ends. The CDR3 DNA reads as TGTGCCAGCAGTTTTGCTGGGAATGAGCAGTTCTTC. It is translated as CASSFAGNEQFF.

This chain connects TRBV5-6 to TRBJ2-1; D call uncertain. Between the trimmed V and J ends, which lost 7 bases and 10 bases, there was a span of 21 bases. The germline gives CDR1 SGHDT, CDR2 YYEEEE. The CDR3 spans 14 residues. The CDR3 DNA is TGTGCCAGCGGCCGGGCCGGACGCGCCGCCGAGCAGTTCTTC. Translation: CASGRAGRAAEQFF.

CDR3 bases: TGCAGTGCTAGAGGCCAGGGGGCAGGTGAAAAACTGTTTTTT. It translates to CSARGQGAGEKLFF. The chain is built from TRBV20-1 and TRBJ1-4; 8 nucleotides agree with TRBD1. J lost 7 bases, V lost 1 base, and 5 bases had no gene match. Germline CDR1 is DFQATT and CDR2 is SNEGSKA (reference sequence). CDR3 size: 14 residues.

This clonotype appeared a few times. The rearrangement joins TRBV11-2 to TRBJ2-1, with TRBD2 matching 10 bases. This CDR3 has 16 amino acids. Per the germline V gene, CDR1 is SGHAT and CDR2 is FQNNGV. With V trimmed by 5 bases and J by 10 bases, 14 bases remained unmatched. CDR3 DNA sequence: TGTGCCAGCAGCCCCTCCGTAGCGGGAGGTCCCAGGGAGCAGTTCTTC. Amino acids: CASSPSVAGGPREQFF. The complete variable domain, with remaining parts taken from reference TRBV11-2 and TRBJ2-1, reads EAGVAQSPRYKIIEKRQSVAFWCNPISGHATLYWYQQILGQGPKLLIQFQNNGVVDDSQLPKDRFSAERLKGVDSTLKIQPAKLEDSAVYLCASSPSVAGGPREQFFGPGTRLTVL.

This clonotype has just a few counts. This chain links TRBV4-3 with TRBJ2-7; the match to TRBD1 covers 7 bases. CDR1 LGHNA and CDR2 YSLEER come from the germline V gene. This CDR3 comprises 13 residues. Unmatched junction bases numbered 12, after V lost 5 bases and J lost 11 bases. CDR3 sequence: CASSGTLQGPKYF. The CDR3 bases are TGCGCCAGCAGCGGAACCCTACAGGGGCCCAAGTACTTC.

V usage is TRBV7-2 and J usage is TRBJ2-7; D is possibly TRBD1 (8 bases). With 0 bases removed from V and 5 bases from J, the gap between germline ends came to 23 bases. The germline V gene encodes CDR1 SGHTA and CDR2 FQGNSA. This CDR3 is 18 amino acids long. The CDR3 DNA sequence: TGTGCCAGCAGCTTAGCGAGAGGGGTAACAGGGGGGGAGGACGAGCAGTACTTC. Encoded protein: CASSLARGVTGGEDEQYF. Combining the CDR3 with reference TRBV7-2 and TRBJ2-7 gives the whole variable domain GAGVSQSPSNKVTEKGKDVELRCDPISGHTALYWYRQSLGQGLEFLIYFQGNSAPDKSGLPSDRFSAERTGGSVSTLTIQRTQQEDSAVYLCASSLARGVTGGEDEQYFGPGTRLTVT.

This clonotype was detected only a few times. The chain recombines TRBV27 with TRBJ2-7; D possibly matches TRBD1 or TRBD2 (6 bases each). CDR3 length: 15 amino acids. Germline V gene sequence: CDR1 MNHEY, CDR2 SMNVEV (reference sequence). Trimming left V 8 bases short and J 0 bases short, with 17 bases between. The CDR3 DNA is TGTGCCAGCGCCAGGGGAGGAGCGGCCTCCTACGAGCAGTACTTC. Its translation is CASARGGAASYEQYF.

This clonotype was detected only a few times. The V gene is TRBV5-1, the J gene TRBJ2-1; 10 bases line up with TRBD2. Trimming removed 0 bases from V and 0 bases from J; junction bases left unmatched: 6. Germline CDR1 and CDR2: SGHRS and YFSETQ. The CDR3 runs 18 residues. Here the CDR3 DNA reads TGCGCCAGCAGCTTGGCTCTAGCGGGGGCCCGCTCCTACAATGAGCAGTTCTTC. Its translation is CASSLALAGARSYNEQFF.

This clonotype has at least ten counts. V usage is TRBV12-3 or TRBV12-4 and J usage is TRBJ2-7; the match to TRBD1 covers 9 bases. There are 15 residues in the CDR3. V shed 4 bases and J 6 bases; nucleotides not matched to a gene: 10. CDR3 DNA sequence: TGTGCCAGCAGTTCACCCGGGACAGGGAAGGGCGAGCAGTACTTC. It encodes CASSSPGTGKGEQYF.

The V gene is TRBV3-1, the J gene TRBJ2-3; TRBD2 matches 9 bases. With 4 bases clipped from V and 3 bases from J, the junction kept 8 bases outside the gene matches. This CDR3 spans 16 amino acids. Germline lookup yields CDR1 LGHDT and CDR2 YNNKEL (reference sequence). Written as DNA, the CDR3 is TGTGCCAGCAGCCTATATAGCGGGGGAGGAACAGATACGCAGTATTTT. It is translated as CASSLYSGGGTDTQYF.

This clonotype was counted at least ten times. The chain employs TRBV29-1 and TRBJ2-6; D not resolved. Germline V CDR1 and CDR2: SQVTM, ANQGSEA. V dropped 4 bases and J dropped 2 bases, with 6 bases sitting between them. This CDR3 has 13 amino acids. The CDR3 loop is CSVGFPGANVLTF. Written as DNA, the CDR3 is TGCAGCGTTGGCTTCCCTGGGGCCAACGTCCTGACTTTC. The entire variable domain, with the rest obtained from reference TRBV29-1 and TRBJ2-6, is as follows: SAVISQKPSRDICQRGTSLTIQCQVDSQVTMMFWYRQQPGQSLTLIATANQGSEATYESGFVIDKFPISRPNLTFSTLTVSNMSPEDSSIYLCSVGFPGANVLTFGAGSRLTVL.

This clonotype was recorded a few times. The chain couples TRBV18 to TRBJ2-2, with 7 bases matching TRBD2. From germline, CDR1 is KGHSH and CDR2 LQKENI. The CDR3 totals 15 residues. Losses at the gene ends were 4 bases for V and 1 base for J; bases not matched to a gene: 3. The CDR3 DNA sequence: TGTGCCAGCTCACGGGAGGGGCTGAACACCGGGGAGCTGTTTTTT. It codes for CASSREGLNTGELFF.

This clonotype has a count of ten or more. At one end the junction does not follow the germline gene, possibly because of a read error. This chain joins TRBV5-1 and TRBJ2-2; a possible D gene is TRBD1 (6 bases). The CDR3 runs 15 residues. Germline V lookup: CDR1 SGHRS, CDR2 YFSETQ. DNA of the CDR3: TGCGCCAGCAGCCCGGGACATTCGAACACCGGGGAGCTGTTCTTT. Protein product: CASSPGHSNTGELFF.